The following is a T cell receptor beta chain sequence with its context. This sample was included in a study of glioma-infiltrating T cells after dendritic cell vaccination. Study context: Autologous tumor lysate was loaded overnight onto monocyte-derived dendritic cells grown 7 to 8 days with IL-4 and GM-CSF.

Specified time point: after dendritic cell vaccination, including at tumor progression/relapse. Only patients with spare fresh-frozen tumor and over two years of follow-up were included. PBMC sampling occurred before vaccination, two weeks after the third dose, and at progression. Using immunoSEQ multiplex PCR, the repertoire was profiled, and TCRdb retains in-frame clones only, with some absent. Of 75,000 to 95,000 clones listed, approximately 80% are singletons. J was trimmed by 8 bases and V by 5 bases; bases with no gene match: 11. This CDR3 region has 15 residues. Germline CDR1 is SGHTA and CDR2 is FQGNSA.

V gene TRBV7-2 combines with J gene TRBJ1-4; TRBD1 matches 7 bases. This clonotype was obtained from a human donor with glioblastoma. The source material was blood, sampled after dendritic cell vaccination. The CDR3 DNA follows: TGTGCCAGCAGCCGGGTAGGGGGCTCGGAAGAAAAACTGTTTTTT. Its translation: CASSRVGGSEEKLFF.